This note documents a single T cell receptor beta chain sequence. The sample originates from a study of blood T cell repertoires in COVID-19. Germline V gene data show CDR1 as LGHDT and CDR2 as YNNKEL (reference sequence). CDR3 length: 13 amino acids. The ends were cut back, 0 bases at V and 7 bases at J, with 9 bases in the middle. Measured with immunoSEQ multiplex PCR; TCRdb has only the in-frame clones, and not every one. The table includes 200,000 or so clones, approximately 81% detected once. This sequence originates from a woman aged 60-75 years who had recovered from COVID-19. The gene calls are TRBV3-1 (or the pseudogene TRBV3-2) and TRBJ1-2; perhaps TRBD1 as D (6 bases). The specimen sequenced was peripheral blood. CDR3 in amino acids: CASSQEQGRGYTF. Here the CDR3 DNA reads TGTGCCAGCAGCCAAGAACAGGGCCGTGGCTACACCTTC.